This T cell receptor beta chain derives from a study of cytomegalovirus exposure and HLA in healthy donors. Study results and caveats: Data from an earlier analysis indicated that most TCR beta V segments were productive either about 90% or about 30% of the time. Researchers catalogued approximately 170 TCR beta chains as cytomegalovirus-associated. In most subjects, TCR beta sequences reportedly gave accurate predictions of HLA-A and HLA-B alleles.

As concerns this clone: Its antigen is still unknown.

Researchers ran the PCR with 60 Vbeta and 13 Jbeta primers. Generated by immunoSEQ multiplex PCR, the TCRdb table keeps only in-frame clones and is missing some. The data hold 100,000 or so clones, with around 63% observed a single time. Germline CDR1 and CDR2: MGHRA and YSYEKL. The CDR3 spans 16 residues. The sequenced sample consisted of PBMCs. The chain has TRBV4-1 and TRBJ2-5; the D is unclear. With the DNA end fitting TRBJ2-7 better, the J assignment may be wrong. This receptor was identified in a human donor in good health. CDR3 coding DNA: TGCGCCAGCAGCCAAGATATCCTGAGAAGCTCCTACGAGCAGTACTTC. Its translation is CASSQDILRSSYEQYF.